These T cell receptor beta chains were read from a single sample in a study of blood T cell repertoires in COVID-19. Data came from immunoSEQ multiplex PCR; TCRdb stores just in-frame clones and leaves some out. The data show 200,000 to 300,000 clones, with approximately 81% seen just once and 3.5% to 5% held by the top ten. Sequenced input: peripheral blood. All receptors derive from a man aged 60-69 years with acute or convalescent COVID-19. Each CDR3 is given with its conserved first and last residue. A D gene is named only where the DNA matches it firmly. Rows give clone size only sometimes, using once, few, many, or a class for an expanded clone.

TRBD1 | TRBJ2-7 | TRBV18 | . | CASSPPGQGSEQYF | TGTGCCAGCTCACCACCCGGACAGGGCAGCGAGCAGTACTTC
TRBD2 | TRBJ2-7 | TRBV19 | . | CASTSGYEQYF | TGTGCCAGTACTAGCGGCTACGAGCAGTACTTC
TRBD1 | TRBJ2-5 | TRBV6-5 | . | CASSSQGAGRETQYF | TGTGCCAGCAGTTCGCAGGGGGCTGGGAGAGAGACCCAGTACTTC
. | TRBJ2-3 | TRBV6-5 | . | CASKRSGSTDTQYF | TGTGCCAGCAAAAGGAGTGGGAGCACAGATACGCAGTATTTT
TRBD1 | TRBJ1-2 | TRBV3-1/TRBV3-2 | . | CASSQRTGLTKSINYGYTF | TGTGCCAGCAGCCAAAGGACAGGCCTTACCAAGTCCATCAACTATGGCTACACCTTC
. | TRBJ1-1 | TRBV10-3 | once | CAISDRTASTEAFF | TGTGCCATCAGTGACCGGACAGCCTCCACTGAAGCTTTCTTT
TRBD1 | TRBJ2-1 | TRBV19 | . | CASSTRGPGEQFF | TGTGCCAGTAGTACCAGGGGGCCGGGTGAGCAGTTCTTC
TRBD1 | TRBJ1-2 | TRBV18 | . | CASSPGIASGGYGYTF | TGTGCCAGCTCACCCGGGATCGCCTCAGGGGGCTATGGCTACACCTTC
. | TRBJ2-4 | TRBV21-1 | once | CASSKGNPPSVAKNIQYF | TGTGCCAGCAGCAAAGGTAACCCCCCATCAGTAGCCAAAAACATTCAGTACTTC
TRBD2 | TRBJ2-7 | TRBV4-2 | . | CASSQDRLSGVAYEQYF | TGTGCCAGCAGCCAAGATCGTCTTAGCGGGGTCGCTTACGAGCAGTACTTC
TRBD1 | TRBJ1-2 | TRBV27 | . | CASRPGGDRVPGYTF | TGTGCCAGCAGGCCGGGCGGGGACAGGGTTCCTGGCTACACCTTC
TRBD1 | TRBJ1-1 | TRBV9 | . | CASSFEGANTEAFF | TGTGCCAGCAGCTTCGAGGGGGCGAACACTGAAGCTTTCTTT
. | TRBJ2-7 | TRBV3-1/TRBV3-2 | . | CASSQGTRPQYF | TGTGCCAGCAGCCAAGGGACAAGGCCTCAGTACTTC
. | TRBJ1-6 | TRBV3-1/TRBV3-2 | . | CASSQDITGLNSPLHF | TGTGCCAGCAGCCAAGATATTACAGGGTTGAATTCACCCCTCCACTTT
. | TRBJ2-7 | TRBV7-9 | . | CASSVPRSGSYEQYF | TGTGCCAGCAGCGTACCCCGGAGCGGGTCCTACGAGCAGTACTTC
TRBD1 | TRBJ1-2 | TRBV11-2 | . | CASSHPGTAYGYTF | TGTGCCAGCAGCCACCCCGGGACAGCTTATGGCTACACCTTC
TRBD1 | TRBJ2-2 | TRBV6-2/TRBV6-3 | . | CASSRGHGGELFF | TGTGCCAGCAGCAGGGGGCATGGCGGGGAGCTGTTTTTT
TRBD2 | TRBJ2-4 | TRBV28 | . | CASSFPSGRGPLTKNIQYF | TGTGCCAGCAGTTTCCCTAGCGGGAGAGGACCCCTTACCAAAAACATTCAGTACTTC
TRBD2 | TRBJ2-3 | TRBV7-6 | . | CASSRRTSGGLAGDTQYF | TGTGCCAGCAGCAGGAGGACTAGCGGGGGGTTAGCAGGAGATACGCAGTATTTT
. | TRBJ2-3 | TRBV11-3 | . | CASSQSGGRTDTQYF | TGTGCCAGCAGCCAGTCCGGGGGTCGCACAGATACGCAGTATTTT
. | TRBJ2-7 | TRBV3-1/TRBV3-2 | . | CASSFSGRAYEQYF | TGTGCCAGCAGCTTTAGCGGTCGCGCCTACGAGCAGTACTTC
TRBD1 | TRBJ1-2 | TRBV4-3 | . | CASSQDRGTGGSGYTF | TGCGCCAGCAGCCAAGACCGCGGGACAGGAGGATCTGGCTACACCTTC
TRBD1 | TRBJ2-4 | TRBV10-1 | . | CASTRDRENIQYF | TGCGCCAGCACCCGGGACAGGGAGAACATTCAGTACTTC
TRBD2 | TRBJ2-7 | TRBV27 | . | CASKSGASYEQYF | TGTGCCAGCAAAAGCGGGGCCTCCTACGAGCAGTACTTC
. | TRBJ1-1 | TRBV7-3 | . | CASSRSRGGALNTEAFF | TGTGCCAGCAGCCGCAGTAGGGGGGGAGCCCTGAACACTGAAGCTTTCTTT
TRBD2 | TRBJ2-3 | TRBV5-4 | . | CASSLRREGPDTQYF | TGTGCCAGCAGCTTACGCCGGGAGGGCCCAGATACGCAGTATTTT
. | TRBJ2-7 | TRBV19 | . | CASSPPDRFGEQYF | TGTGCCAGTAGTCCTCCTGACAGGTTCGGCGAGCAGTACTTC
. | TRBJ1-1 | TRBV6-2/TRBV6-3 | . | CASSFAENTEAFF | TGTGCCAGCAGTTTTGCGGAGAACACTGAAGCTTTCTTT
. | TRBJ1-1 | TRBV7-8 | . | CASSPRTAADTEAFF | TGTGCCAGCAGCCCGCGGACAGCGGCGGACACTGAAGCTTTCTTT
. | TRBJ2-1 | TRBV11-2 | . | CATTQNLVGVEQFF | TGTGCCACCACGCAAAATCTAGTCGGAGTTGAGCAGTTCTTC
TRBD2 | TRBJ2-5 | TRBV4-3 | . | CASSQDRGGGETQYF | TGCGCCAGCAGCCAAGATCGGGGGGGCGGAGAGACCCAGTACTTC
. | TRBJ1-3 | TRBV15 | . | CATSRDIVGRGTISGNTIYF | TGTGCCACCAGCAGAGATATCGTAGGAAGGGGGACGATCTCTGGAAACACCATATATTTT
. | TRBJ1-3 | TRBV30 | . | CAWSVLGNTIYF | TGTGCCTGGAGTGTTCTCGGAAACACCATATATTTT
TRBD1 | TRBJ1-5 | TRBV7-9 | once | CASSVGQRNQPQHF | TGTGCCAGCAGCGTGGGACAGCGCAATCAGCCCCAGCATTTT
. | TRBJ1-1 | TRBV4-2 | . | CASSQERVRAGTEAFF | TGTGCCAGCAGCCAAGAAAGGGTGAGGGCTGGAACTGAAGCTTTCTTT
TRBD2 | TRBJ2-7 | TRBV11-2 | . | CASSPFGTSGTYEQYF | TGTGCCAGCAGCCCCTTCGGGACTAGCGGAACCTACGAGCAGTACTTC
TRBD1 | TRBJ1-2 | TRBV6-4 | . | CASSDSPRGLKGYTF | TGTGCCAGCAGTGACTCACCCAGGGGGTTAAAGGGCTACACCTTC
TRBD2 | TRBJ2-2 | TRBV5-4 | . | CASSVGGVFSGELFF | TGTGCCAGCAGCGTCGGGGGGGTATTCTCCGGGGAGCTGTTTTTT
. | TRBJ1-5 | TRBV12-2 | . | CASRLVDRFHQPQHF | TGTGCAAGTCGCTTAGTGGACAGATTTCATCAGCCCCAGCATTTT
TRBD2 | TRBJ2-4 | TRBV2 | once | CASTAGVSKNIQYF | TGTGCCAGCACAGCGGGAGTGTCCAAAAACATTCAGTACTTC
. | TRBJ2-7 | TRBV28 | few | CASLMGGVGYEQYF | TGTGCCAGCCTTATGGGCGGGGTGGGCTACGAGCAGTACTTC
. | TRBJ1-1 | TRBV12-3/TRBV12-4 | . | CATRPGMGTEAFF | TGTGCCACTAGACCAGGGATGGGCACTGAAGCTTTCTTT
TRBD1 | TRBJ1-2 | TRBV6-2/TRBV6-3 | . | CASSYGQGNYGYTF | TGTGCCAGCAGTTACGGACAGGGAAACTATGGCTACACCTTC
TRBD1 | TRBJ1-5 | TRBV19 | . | CAVRQGYNQPQHF | TGTGCCGTCAGACAGGGGTACAATCAGCCCCAGCATTTT
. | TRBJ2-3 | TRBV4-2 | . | CASSQAKTSTDTQYF | TGTGCCAGCAGCCAAGCTAAAACTAGCACAGATACGCAGTATTTT
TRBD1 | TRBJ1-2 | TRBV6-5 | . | CASIWDSISNYGYTF | TGTGCCAGCATTTGGGACAGTATCTCTAACTATGGCTACACCTTC
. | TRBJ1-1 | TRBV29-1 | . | CSVVSVEAFF | TGCAGCGTTGTGAGTGTTGAAGCTTTCTTT
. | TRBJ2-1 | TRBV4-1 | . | CASSPPRQNNEQFF | TGCGCCAGCAGCCCACCCCGCCAGAACAATGAGCAGTTCTTC
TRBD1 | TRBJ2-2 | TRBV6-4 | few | CASSDGTGDAGELFF | TGTGCCAGCAGTGACGGGACAGGAGACGCCGGGGAGCTGTTTTTT
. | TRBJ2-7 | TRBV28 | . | CASSPAYGGRPYEQYF | TGTGCCAGCAGCCCCGCTTACGGGGGGCGACCCTACGAGCAGTACTTC
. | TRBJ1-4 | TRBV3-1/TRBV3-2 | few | CASSQPLVATNEKLFF | TGTGCCAGCAGCCAGCCCCTAGTTGCAACTAATGAAAAACTGTTTTTT
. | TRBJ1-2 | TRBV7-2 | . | CASSLAGHLYGYTF | TGTGCCAGCAGCTTAGCGGGACACCTCTATGGCTACACCTTC
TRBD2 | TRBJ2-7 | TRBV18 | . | CASSPGVAGGYEQYF | TGTGCCAGCTCACCAGGGGTAGCGGGGGGCTACGAGCAGTACTTC
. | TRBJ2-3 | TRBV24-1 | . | CATKGRGTDTQYF | TGTGCCACCAAGGGCCGAGGGACAGATACGCAGTATTTT
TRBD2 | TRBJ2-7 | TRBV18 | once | CASSPSSSGSGLARQYF | TGTGCCAGCTCACCATCGAGTAGCGGGAGTGGATTGGCTCGGCAGTACTTC